This T cell receptor (beta chain) originates from a study of blood T cell repertoires in COVID-19. About the research overall: The United States, Italy and Spain were the sources of the acute and convalescent COVID-19 samples.

How the authors handled the data: Reference gene primer amplification gave nucleated cell count estimates. Data came from immunoSEQ multiplex PCR; TCRdb stores just in-frame clones and leaves some out. The V and J calls and the clone size are those of that table, but D and trimming were determined from the DNA. The table shows around 300,000 clones, with roughly 89% occurring only once. The length of the CDR3 is 12 residues. With 1 base removed from V and 7 bases from J, the gap between germline ends came to 8 bases. Germline-derived CDR1 and CDR2 are GTSNPN and SVGIG (reference sequence). Across roughly 25 US areas, participants ranged in age from about 18 to 100 years. Clinical history as reported by participants underpinned cohort assignment.

This clonotype originated in a young woman with acute COVID-19. The genes are TRBV30 and TRBJ1-5; the D gene is possibly TRBD1 (5 bases). The source material was PBMCs or T cells enriched from blood (not recorded which). CDR3 protein: CAWSAGGQPQHF. Here the CDR3 DNA reads TGTGCCTGGAGTGCGGGGGGACAGCCCCAGCATTTT.